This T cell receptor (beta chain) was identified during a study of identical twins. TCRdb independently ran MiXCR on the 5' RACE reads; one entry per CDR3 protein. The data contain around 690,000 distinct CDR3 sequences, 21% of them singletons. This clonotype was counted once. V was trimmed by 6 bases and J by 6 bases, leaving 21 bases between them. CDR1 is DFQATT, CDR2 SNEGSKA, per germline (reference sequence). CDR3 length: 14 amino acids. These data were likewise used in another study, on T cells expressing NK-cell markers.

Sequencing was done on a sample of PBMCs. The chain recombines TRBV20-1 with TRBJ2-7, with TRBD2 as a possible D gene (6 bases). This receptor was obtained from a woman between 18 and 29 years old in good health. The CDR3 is CSAAAGLARAEQYF. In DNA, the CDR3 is TGCAGTGCGGCAGCAGGGCTAGCGAGGGCCGAGCAGTACTTC.